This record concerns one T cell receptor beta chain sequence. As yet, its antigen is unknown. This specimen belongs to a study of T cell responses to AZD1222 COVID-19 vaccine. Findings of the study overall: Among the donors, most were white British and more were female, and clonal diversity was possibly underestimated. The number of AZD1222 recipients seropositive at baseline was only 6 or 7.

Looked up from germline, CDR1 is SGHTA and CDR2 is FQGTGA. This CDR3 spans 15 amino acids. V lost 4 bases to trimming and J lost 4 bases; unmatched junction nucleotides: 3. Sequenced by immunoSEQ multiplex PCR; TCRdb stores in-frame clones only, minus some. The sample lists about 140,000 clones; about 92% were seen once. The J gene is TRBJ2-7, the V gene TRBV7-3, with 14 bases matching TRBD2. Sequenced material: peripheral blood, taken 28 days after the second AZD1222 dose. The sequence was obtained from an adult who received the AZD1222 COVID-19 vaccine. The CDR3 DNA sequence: TGTGCCAGCAGCTCGGGACTAGCGGGAGAATACGAGCAGTACTTC. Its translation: CASSSGLAGEYEQYF.